The rows below give T cell receptor beta chains drawn from one sample of a study of cytomegalovirus exposure and HLA in healthy donors. Assay: immunoSEQ multiplex PCR; the TCRdb copy retains only in-frame clones and omits some. The table lists 190,000 or so clones, around 82% of them singletons. The sequencing sample was made of PBMCs. The receptors shown here come from a woman between 18 and 30 years old in good health and CMV-seropositive. The CDR3 runs from the conserved cysteine through the conserved F or W. Fields, in order: clone size, J gene, D gene, V gene, CDR3 protein, CDR3 DNA. A D gene is named only where the DNA matches it firmly. A clone size is listed for some rows: how often the clone was seen (once, few, many), or a class if it is expanded.

. | TRBJ1-2 | TRBD1 | TRBV10-1 | CASSDTGGNGYTF | TGCGCCAGCAGTGATACAGGGGGGAATGGCTACACCTTC
. | TRBJ1-4 | . | TRBV6-5 | CASSSVGGSGEKLFF | TGTGCCAGCAGTAGCGTTGGGGGCAGCGGTGAAAAACTGTTTTTT
. | TRBJ2-1 | . | TRBV6-1 | CASLAGRSSFNEQFF | TGTGCCAGTCTTGCGGGACGATCGTCGTTCAATGAGCAGTTCTTC
few | TRBJ2-7 | . | TRBV10-2 | CASTGGEYYEQYF | TGCGCCAGCACCGGTGGAGAGTACTACGAGCAGTACTTC
once | TRBJ1-6 | TRBD1 | TRBV9 | CASRGRQGNSPLHF | TGTGCCAGCAGAGGGAGACAGGGTAATTCACCCCTCCACTTT
. | TRBJ1-2 | . | TRBV9 | CASSVEAGGVGYTF | TGTGCCAGCAGCGTAGAGGCGGGGGGAGTAGGCTACACCTTC
. | TRBJ2-6 | TRBD2 | TRBV5-6 | CASSSPTSGGAGANVLTF | TGTGCCAGCAGCTCACCAACTAGCGGGGGCGCTGGGGCCAACGTCCTGACTTTC
many | TRBJ2-1 | TRBD2 | TRBV6-1 | CASGTSSYNEQFF | TGTGCCAGCGGGACTAGCTCCTACAATGAGCAGTTCTTC
. | TRBJ1-3 | . | TRBV19 | CASSTPGADTIYF | TGTGCCAGTAGTACCCCAGGGGCGGACACCATATATTTT
few | TRBJ2-3 | TRBD2 | TRBV5-1 | CASSPGREADTQYF | TGCGCCAGCAGCCCCGGGAGGGAAGCAGATACGCAGTATTTT
. | TRBJ1-1 | . | TRBV18 | CASSPRWSAAEAFF | TGTGCCAGCTCACCACGGTGGTCAGCGGCAGAAGCTTTCTTT
. | TRBJ1-1 | . | TRBV4-3 | CASTEGLNTEAFF | TGCGCCAGCACGGAGGGATTGAACACTGAAGCTTTCTTT
. | TRBJ2-5 | TRBD1 | TRBV18 | CASRPEGAKQETQYF | TGTGCCAGCCGTCCCGAGGGGGCGAAACAAGAGACCCAGTACTTC
. | TRBJ1-5 | . | TRBV4-1 | CASSQMGGNQPQHF | TGCGCCAGCAGCCAAATGGGGGGTAATCAGCCCCAGCATTTT
. | TRBJ2-5 | . | TRBV18 | CASSRAFQETQYF | TGTGCCAGCTCACGGGCCTTCCAAGAGACCCAGTACTTC
. | TRBJ2-1 | TRBD2 | TRBV9 | CASSVEAGGGGEQFF | TGTGCCAGCAGCGTAGAAGCGGGGGGAGGCGGTGAGCAGTTCTTC
. | TRBJ2-2 | . | TRBV21-1 | CASSDRTANTGELFF | TGTGCCAGCAGCGATAGGACAGCGAACACCGGGGAGCTGTTTTTT
. | TRBJ1-2 | TRBD1 | TRBV10-3 | CAISESGGTGGTYGYTF | TGTGCCATCAGTGAGTCGGGAGGCACAGGGGGCACTTATGGCTACACCTTC
. | TRBJ2-3 | . | TRBV7-8 | CASSLARSTDTQYF | TGTGCCAGCAGCTTAGCGCGCAGCACAGATACGCAGTATTTT
. | TRBJ2-3 | TRBD2 | TRBV6-6 | CASSYLAGTQDTQYF | TGTGCCAGCAGTTACCTAGCGGGGACTCAAGATACGCAGTATTTT
. | TRBJ2-7 | TRBD1 | TRBV6-1 | CASSANRDRDYEQYF | TGTGCCAGCAGCGCCAACCGGGACAGGGACTACGAGCAGTACTTC
. | TRBJ2-7 | . | TRBV12-5 | CASGFGQGLGEQYF | TGTGCTAGTGGTTTTGGGCAGGGGTTGGGCGAGCAGTACTTC
. | TRBJ2-5 | TRBD2 | TRBV27 | CASSLMSLAGGRTGGETQYF | TGTGCCAGCAGTTTGATGTCTCTAGCGGGGGGGCGGACGGGTGGAGAGACCCAGTACTTC
. | TRBJ1-6 | TRBD1 | TRBV7-9 | CASSFRGEYSPLHF | TGTGCCAGCAGCTTCAGGGGGGAGTATTCACCCCTCCACTTT
. | TRBJ1-3 | TRBD1 | TRBV7-2 | CASSRQGGNTIYF | TGTGCCAGCAGCCGACAGGGGGGAAACACCATATATTTT
once | TRBJ1-5 | . | TRBV4-1 | CASSQDSPNQPQHF | TGCGCCAGCAGCCAAGATTCTCCCAATCAGCCCCAGCATTTT
. | TRBJ1-2 | TRBD1 | TRBV5-5 | CASSPVGQGLADYGYTF | TGTGCCAGCAGCCCGGTGGGACAGGGGCTCGCGGACTATGGCTACACCTTC
. | TRBJ1-2 | TRBD1 | TRBV6-1 | CASRTGGEAHGYTF | TGTGCCAGCAGAACAGGGGGCGAAGCCCATGGCTACACCTTC
. | TRBJ1-2 | . | TRBV7-2 | CASTEGGPYGYTF | TGTGCCAGCACCGAGGGGGGGCCCTATGGCTACACCTTC
. | TRBJ1-1 | . | TRBV29-1 | CSVLRNTEAFF | TGCAGCGTGCTAAGAAACACTGAAGCTTTCTTT
. | TRBJ2-5 | TRBD2 | TRBV25-1 | CASSDFGLAGEETQYF | TGTGCCAGCAGTGACTTCGGACTAGCGGGGGAAGAGACCCAGTACTTC
. | TRBJ1-2 | TRBD1 | TRBV7-2 | CASSPWTGDGYTF | TGTGCCAGCAGCCCATGGACAGGGGATGGCTACACCTTC
. | TRBJ2-3 | TRBD2 | TRBV2 | CASTRLAGGRDTQYF | TGTGCCAGCACAAGACTAGCGGGGGGCCGAGATACGCAGTATTTT
. | TRBJ1-1 | TRBD1 | TRBV5-4 | CASSSPGTENTEAFF | TGTGCCAGCAGCTCCCCCGGGACAGAAAACACTGAAGCTTTCTTT
. | TRBJ2-3 | . | TRBV2 | CASRRRTTYTDTQYF | TGTGCCAGCAGAAGACGAACTACCTACACAGATACGCAGTATTTT
. | TRBJ2-2 | . | TRBV5-6 | CASSPGTLLTGELFF | TGTGCCAGCAGCCCCGGGACTCTCTTGACCGGGGAGCTGTTTTTT
. | TRBJ1-5 | . | TRBV4-2 | CASFAGGDQPQHF | TGTGCCAGCTTCGCGGGCGGGGATCAGCCCCAGCATTTT
. | TRBJ2-3 | . | TRBV6-5 | CASSRDLLDTQYF | TGTGCCAGCAGTCGGGATCTTCTAGATACGCAGTATTTT
. | TRBJ1-5 | . | TRBV6-1 | CASSLGQSGNQPQHF | TGTGCCAGCAGCCTGGGGCAGAGCGGCAATCAGCCCCAGCATTTT
. | TRBJ1-2 | TRBD1 | TRBV14 | CASSLRQGGGGYTF | TGTGCCAGCAGCCTTCGACAGGGCGGTGGCGGCTACACCTTC
. | TRBJ1-5 | . | TRBV2 | CASSEALWQGDDQPQHF | TGTGCCAGCAGTGAAGCGCTATGGCAGGGCGACGATCAGCCCCAGCATTTT
. | TRBJ2-3 | TRBD2 | TRBV9 | CASSSGGSTDTQYF | TGTGCCAGCAGCTCCGGGGGGAGCACAGATACGCAGTATTTT
few | TRBJ1-1 | TRBD1 | TRBV28 | CASSLLTGGMNTEAFF | TGTGCCAGCAGTTTATTGACAGGGGGGATGAACACTGAAGCTTTCTTT
. | TRBJ1-1 | . | TRBV6-6 | CASSYSGHGDTEAFF | TGTGCCAGCAGTTACTCGGGGCACGGCGACACTGAAGCTTTCTTT
few | TRBJ2-7 | TRBD1 | TRBV5-6 | CASSLQGEQYF | TGTGCCAGCAGCTTACAGGGGGAGCAGTACTTC
. | TRBJ1-6 | . | TRBV7-9 | CASSLGGAGGSPLHF | TGTGCCAGCAGCTTAGGTGGGGCTGGTGGTTCACCCCTCCACTTT
. | TRBJ2-1 | TRBD2 | TRBV2 | CASSTLAGGSYNEQFF | TGTGCCAGCAGTACGTTAGCGGGGGGTTCCTACAATGAGCAGTTCTTC
. | TRBJ2-2 | . | TRBV5-1 | CASRGGTAGETGELFF | TGCGCCAGCAGAGGCGGTACGGCAGGGGAGACCGGGGAGCTGTTTTTT
. | TRBJ1-1 | . | TRBV21-1 | CASSFSGDRGRTEAFF | TGTGCCAGCAGCTTCAGCGGGGACAGGGGGCGAACTGAAGCTTTCTTT
. | TRBJ2-1 | TRBD2 | TRBV27 | CASRTLLAGGNYNEQFF | TGTGCCAGCAGGACTCTGCTAGCGGGGGGGAACTACAATGAGCAGTTCTTC
few | TRBJ1-6 | . | TRBV5-1 | CASRSGQGGEPLHF | TGCGCCAGCAGGTCGGGGCAGGGAGGGGAACCCCTCCACTTT